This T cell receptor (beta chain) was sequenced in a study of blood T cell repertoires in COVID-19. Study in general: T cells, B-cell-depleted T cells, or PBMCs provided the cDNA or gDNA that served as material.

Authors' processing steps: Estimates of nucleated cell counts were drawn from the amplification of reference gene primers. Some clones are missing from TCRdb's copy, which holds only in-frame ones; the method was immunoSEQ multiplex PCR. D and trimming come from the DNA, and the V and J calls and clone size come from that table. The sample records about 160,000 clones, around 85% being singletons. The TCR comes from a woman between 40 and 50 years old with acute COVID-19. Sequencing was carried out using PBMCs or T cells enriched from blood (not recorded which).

For the CDR3, the DNA is TGTGCCAGCAGTCACGGTGTTTCGGGCTATGGCTACACCTTC. Protein: CASSHGVSGYGYTF. The gene calls are TRBV27 and TRBJ1-2; D call uncertain. The CDR3 is 14 residues long. Looked up from germline, CDR1 is MNHEY and CDR2 is SMNVEV (reference sequence). V gave up 5 bases and J gave up 4 bases, with 14 bases separating them.